This T cell receptor beta chain is drawn from a study of blood T cells in healthy people across ages. Together with a sample-barcoded 5' primer, a J-beta primer mix was included in a second PCR lasting 7 to 11 cycles. TCRdb used MiXCR to reprocess the 5' RACE reads, holding one entry per CDR3 protein. This sample carries roughly 900,000 distinct CDR3 sequences, 25% to 35% of them seen once, and the ten largest clones take roughly a sixth. The CDR3 is 14 residues long. V gave up 0 bases and J gave up 7 bases; unmatched junction bases: 2. Germline CDR1 and CDR2: SEHNR and FQNEAQ (reference sequence). This clonotype was seen a handful of times. Its antigen remains unknown. No fewer than 7 million PBMCs went into each sample. Study-wide results and caveats: CMV status of donors was not determined, possibly confounding expanded clonotype changes.

This rearrangement joins TRBV7-9 to TRBJ1-4; 7 positions match TRBD1. The material sequenced was blood. The clonotype originates from a woman of 80 years or more in good health. This CDR3 reads CASSLATGIEKLFF. The CDR3 DNA reads as TGTGCCAGCAGCTTAGCGACAGGGATTGAAAAACTGTTTTTT.